This entry describes one T cell receptor (beta chain). The source of the sample is a study of T-cell memory formation after mild COVID-19. CDR3 length equals 13 residues. Trimming left V 9 bases short and J 3 bases short, with 14 bases between. Germline V gives CDR1 LNHDA, CDR2 SQIVND (reference sequence). TCRdb independently ran MiXCR on the 5' RACE reads; one entry per CDR3 protein. The table records about 140,000 distinct CDR3 sequences, 11% to 15% of them present only once. This TCR was recovered from an adult woman who had mild COVID-19 (a few samples of this study predate the infection). Cell type and time point are not known. The chain carries TRBV19 and TRBJ1-2, with D uncertain. The material sequenced was PBMCs or a T cell subset sorted from them (not recorded which). For the CDR3, the DNA is TGTGCCAGCCTTTCCCGACGGGACTATGGCTACACCTTC. Its translation is CASLSRRDYGYTF.